Below, 12 T cell receptor beta chains from the same sample are listed, as sequenced in a study of blood T cell repertoires in COVID-19 (TCRdb year 2020). The library was built by means of the immunoSEQ multiplex PCR assay. Entries here come from immuneACCESS through TCRdb and include only in-frame sequences with V and J called. Some clones fail to appear in such tables; in the studies checked, an unresolved V gene covers under half of the shortfall, and the cause of the remainder is unknown. This sample comprises 200,000 or so clones, 87% of them detected only once. 5.5% to 8.5% of the sample is in the top ten clones. The sample consisted of PBMCs or T cells enriched from blood (not recorded which). The receptors were gathered from a young man in a cohort exposed to, infected with or recovered from COVID-19 (not recorded which).

V and J are TRBV24-1 and TRBJ1-2, with TRBD1 matching over 7 bases. There are 14 residues in the CDR3. The V segment lost 4 bases and the J segment 5 bases; nucleotides outside the gene matches: 6. CDR1 and CDR2 (germline): KGHDR, SFDVKD. CDR3 sequence reads: CATSDRDSSYGYTF. The DNA of the CDR3 is TGTGCCACCAGTGACAGGGACAGCAGTTATGGCTACACCTTC.

The chain is built from TRBV5-8 and TRBJ1-1, with D perhaps matching TRBD1 (5 bases). The CDR3 has 13 amino acids. Germline loops: CDR1 SGHTS, CDR2 YDEGEE. Trimming left V 7 bases short and J 4 bases short, with 14 bases between. The CDR3 region has the DNA TGTGCCAGCCGACCGCGGGGGAGCACTGAAGCTTTCTTT. Its translation: CASRPRGSTEAFF.

V gene TRBV7-6 combines with J gene TRBJ2-2; TRBD2 agrees at 8 bases. CDR1 is SGHVS, CDR2 FNYEAQ, per germline. CDR3 size: 18 residues. The J segment lost 5 bases and the V segment lost 5 bases, leaving 16 bases of the junction unmatched. DNA of the CDR3: TGTGCCAGCAGCCCGGGAAAAAGCGGGAGTACGGATACCGGGGAGCTGTTTTTT. It codes for CASSPGKSGSTDTGELFF.

As DNA, the CDR3 is TGTGCCAGCACCTACAGTTCAGTCTCTGGAAACACCATATATTTT. Translating it yields CASTYSSVSGNTIYF. The chain has TRBV28 and TRBJ1-3; no reliable D call. V lost 7 bases and J lost 0, with 13 bases in between. In germline, CDR1 is MDHEN, CDR2 SYDVKM. This CDR3 contains 15 residues.

J is TRBJ2-7 and V is TRBV6-1, with a possible D match to TRBD2 (5 bases). Trimming pared 3 bases from V and 4 bases from J, leaving 10 bases between. The CDR3 contains 13 residues. Germline CDR1 is MNHNS and CDR2 is SASEGT. Here the CDR3 DNA reads TGTGCCAGCAGTGACCCGGGGAGATACGAGCAGTACTTC. Protein sequence: CASSDPGRYEQYF.

The chain links TRBV14 to TRBJ2-7; no firm D call. Germline V gene sequence: CDR1 SGHDN, CDR2 FVKESK. V was cut by 3 bases and J by 4 bases, with 10 bases left in between. The CDR3 totals 13 residues. CDR3 DNA sequence: TGTGCCAGCAGCCATCATCAGCGTTACGAGCAGTACTTC. Protein product: CASSHHQRYEQYF.

V gene TRBV9 combines with J gene TRBJ2-7; TRBD2 aligns across 7 bases. This CDR3 is 16 amino acids long. The germline V gene has CDR1 SGDLS and CDR2 YYNGEE. With 0 bases clipped from V and 0 bases from J, the junction kept 6 bases outside the gene matches. Here the CDR3 reads CASSVASGTSSYEQYF. In DNA form, the CDR3 reads TGTGCCAGCAGCGTAGCCAGCGGGACGAGCTCCTACGAGCAGTACTTC.

This clone was observed a handful of times. The rearrangement links TRBV27 to TRBJ2-7, with 9 bases identical to TRBD1. The V and J ends lost 3 bases and 5 bases, in that order; junction bases with no gene match: 8. Germline lookup yields CDR1 MNHEY and CDR2 SMNVEV (reference sequence). The CDR3 runs 15 residues. CDR3 sequence (DNA): TGTGCCAGCAGTTTTTTAGGGACAGGGATCCACGAGCAGTACTTC. Protein product: CASSFLGTGIHEQYF.

V gene TRBV27 combines with J gene TRBJ2-7; 8 nucleotides line up with TRBD1. In germline, CDR1 is MNHEY, CDR2 SMNVEV (reference sequence). J lost 2 bases, V lost 2 bases, and 2 bases had no gene match. The length of the CDR3 is 14 residues. The CDR3 DNA reads as TGTGCCAGCAGTTTACAGGGGGCAGCCTACGAGCAGTACTTC. It specifies CASSLQGAAYEQYF.

The rearrangement joins TRBV25-1 to TRBJ1-2; TRBD1 agrees at 10 bases. CDR1 and CDR2 (germline): MGHDK, SYGVNS. The ends lost 4 bases at V and 7 bases at J; junction bases unmatched: 12. There are 16 residues in the CDR3. The CDR3 loop reads CASSGLKDRGYSGYTF. The CDR3 nucleotides read TGTGCCAGCAGTGGCCTTAAGGACAGGGGGTATAGTGGCTACACCTTC.

This clone came up once. The chain links TRBV29-1 to TRBJ2-2; TRBD2 is a possible D gene (7 bases). Germline V gene lookup returns CDR1 SQVTM and CDR2 ANQGSEA. Deletions cut 4 bases from V and 4 bases from J, with 10 bases between. The CDR3 contains 13 residues. The CDR3 coding sequence is TGCAGCGTTGGGGGAGGGGGCACCGGGGAGCTGTTTTTT. It encodes CSVGGGGTGELFF.

The chain recombines TRBV7-3 with TRBJ2-1; 11 bases line up with TRBD2. CDR3 length equals 15 residues. V gave up 2 bases and J gave up 7 bases; unmatched junction bases: 4. Per the germline V gene, CDR1 is SGHTA and CDR2 is FQGTGA. The DNA for the CDR3 is TGTGCCAGCAGCTTACGCCTAGCGGGAGGAAATGAGCAGTTCTTC. Translated, it gives CASSLRLAGGNEQFF.